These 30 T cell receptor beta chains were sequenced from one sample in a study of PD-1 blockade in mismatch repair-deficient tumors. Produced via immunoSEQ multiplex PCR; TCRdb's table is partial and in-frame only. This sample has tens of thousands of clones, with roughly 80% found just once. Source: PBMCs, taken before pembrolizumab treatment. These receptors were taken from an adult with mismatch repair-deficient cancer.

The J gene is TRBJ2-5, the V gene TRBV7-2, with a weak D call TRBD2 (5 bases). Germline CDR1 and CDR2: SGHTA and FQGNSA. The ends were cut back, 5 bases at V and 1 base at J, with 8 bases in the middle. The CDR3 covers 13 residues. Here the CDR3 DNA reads TGTGCCAGCAGCCGTAGCGCCCAAGAGACCCAGTACTTC. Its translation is CASSRSAQETQYF.

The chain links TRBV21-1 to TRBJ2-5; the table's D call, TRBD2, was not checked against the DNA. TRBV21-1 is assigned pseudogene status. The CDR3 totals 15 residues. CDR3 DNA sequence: TGTGCCAGCAGCAAACGGTCGACCGCGGTAGGGACCCAGTACTTC. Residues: CASSKRSTAVGTQYF.

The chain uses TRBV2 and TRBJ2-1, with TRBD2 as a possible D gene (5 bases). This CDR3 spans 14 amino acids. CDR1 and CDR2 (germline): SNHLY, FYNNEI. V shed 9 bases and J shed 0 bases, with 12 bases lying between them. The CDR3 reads CARQRISSYNEQFF. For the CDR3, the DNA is TGTGCCAGACAGCGGATTAGCTCCTACAATGAGCAGTTCTTC.

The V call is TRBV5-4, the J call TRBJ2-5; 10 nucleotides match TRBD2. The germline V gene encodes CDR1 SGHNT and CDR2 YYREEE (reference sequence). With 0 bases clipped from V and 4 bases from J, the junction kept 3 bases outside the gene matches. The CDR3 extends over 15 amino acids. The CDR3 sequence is CASSLASGRIETQYF. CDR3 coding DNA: TGTGCCAGCAGCTTGGCTAGCGGGAGAATAGAGACCCAGTACTTC.

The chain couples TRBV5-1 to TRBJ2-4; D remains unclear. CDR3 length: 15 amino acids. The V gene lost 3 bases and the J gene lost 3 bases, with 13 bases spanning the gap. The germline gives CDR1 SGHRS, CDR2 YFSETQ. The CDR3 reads CASSSVDTNKNIQYF. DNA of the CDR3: TGCGCCAGCAGCTCAGTTGACACCAACAAAAACATTCAGTACTTC. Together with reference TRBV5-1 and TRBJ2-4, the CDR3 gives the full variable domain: KAGVTQTPRYLIKTRGQQVTLSCSPISGHRSVSWYQQTPGQGLQFLFEYFSETQRNKGNFPGRFSGRQFSNSRSEMNVSTLELGDSALYLCASSSVDTNKNIQYFGAGTRLSVL.

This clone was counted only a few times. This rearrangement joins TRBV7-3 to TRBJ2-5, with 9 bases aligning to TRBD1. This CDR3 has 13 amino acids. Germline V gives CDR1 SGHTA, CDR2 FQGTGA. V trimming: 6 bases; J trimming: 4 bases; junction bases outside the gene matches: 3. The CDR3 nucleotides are TGTGCCAGCAGTCAGGGACAGGGAGAGACCCAGTACTTC. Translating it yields CASSQGQGETQYF.

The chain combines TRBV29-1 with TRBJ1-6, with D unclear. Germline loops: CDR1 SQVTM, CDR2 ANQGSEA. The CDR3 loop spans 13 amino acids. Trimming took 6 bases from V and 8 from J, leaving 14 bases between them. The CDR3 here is CSVRGDGDSPLHF. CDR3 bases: TGCAGCGTGCGCGGGGATGGAGATTCACCCCTCCACTTT. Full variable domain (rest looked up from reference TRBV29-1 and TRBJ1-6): SAVISQKPSRDICQRGTSLTIQCQVDSQVTMMFWYRQQPGQSLTLIATANQGSEATYESGFVIDKFPISRPNLTFSTLTVSNMSPEDSSIYLCSVRGDGDSPLHFGNGTRLTVT.

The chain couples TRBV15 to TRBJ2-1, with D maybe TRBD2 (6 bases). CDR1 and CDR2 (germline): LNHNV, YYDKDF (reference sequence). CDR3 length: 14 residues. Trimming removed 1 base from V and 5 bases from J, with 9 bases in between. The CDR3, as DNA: TGTGCCACCAGCAGAGGGGCGGGACACAATGAGCAGTTCTTC. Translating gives CATSRGAGHNEQFF.

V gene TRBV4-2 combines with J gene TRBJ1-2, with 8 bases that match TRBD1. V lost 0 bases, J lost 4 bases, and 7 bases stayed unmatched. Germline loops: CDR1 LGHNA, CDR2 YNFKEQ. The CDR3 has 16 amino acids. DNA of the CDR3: TGTGCCAGCAGCCAAGATCAAGGACAGGGACTCTATGGCTACACCTTC. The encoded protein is CASSQDQGQGLYGYTF.

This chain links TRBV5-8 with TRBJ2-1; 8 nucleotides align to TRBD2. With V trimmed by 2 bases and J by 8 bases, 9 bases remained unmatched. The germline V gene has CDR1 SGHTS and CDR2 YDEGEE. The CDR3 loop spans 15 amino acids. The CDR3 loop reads CASSLERLAYDEQFF. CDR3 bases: TGTGCCAGCAGCTTAGAGAGACTAGCGTACGATGAGCAGTTCTTC.

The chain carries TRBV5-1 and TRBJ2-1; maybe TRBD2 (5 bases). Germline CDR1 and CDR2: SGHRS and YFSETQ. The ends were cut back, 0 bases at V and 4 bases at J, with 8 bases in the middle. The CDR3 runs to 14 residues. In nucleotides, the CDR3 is TGCGCCAGCAGCTTGGAGCGGACTTACAATGAGCAGTTCTTC. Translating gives CASSLERTYNEQFF.

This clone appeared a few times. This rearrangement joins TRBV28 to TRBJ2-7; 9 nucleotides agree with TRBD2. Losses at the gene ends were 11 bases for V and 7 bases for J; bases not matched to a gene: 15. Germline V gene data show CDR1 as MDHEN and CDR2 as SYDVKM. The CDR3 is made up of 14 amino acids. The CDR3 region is CASSRLAGRVEQYF. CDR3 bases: TGTGCCTCCTCCCGGCTAGCGGGACGCGTAGAGCAGTACTTC. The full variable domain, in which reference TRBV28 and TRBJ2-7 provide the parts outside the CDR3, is DVKVTQSSRYLVKRTGEKVFLECVQDMDHENMFWYRQDPGLGLRLIYFSYDVKMKEKGDIPEGYSVSREKKERFSLILESASTNQTSMYLCASSRLAGRVEQYFGPGTRLTVT.

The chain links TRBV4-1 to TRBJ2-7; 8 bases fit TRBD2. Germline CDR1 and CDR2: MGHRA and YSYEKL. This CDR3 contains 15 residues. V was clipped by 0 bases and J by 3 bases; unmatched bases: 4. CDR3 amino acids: CASSQERGLVYEQYF. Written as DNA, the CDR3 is TGCGCCAGCAGCCAAGAGAGGGGACTAGTCTACGAGCAGTACTTC.

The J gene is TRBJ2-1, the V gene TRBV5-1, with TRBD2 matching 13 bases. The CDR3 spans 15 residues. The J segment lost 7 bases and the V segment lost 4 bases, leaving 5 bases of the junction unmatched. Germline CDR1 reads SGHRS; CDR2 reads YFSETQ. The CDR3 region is CASSTGTSGANEQFF. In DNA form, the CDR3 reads TGCGCCAGCAGCACCGGGACTAGCGGGGCGAATGAGCAGTTCTTC. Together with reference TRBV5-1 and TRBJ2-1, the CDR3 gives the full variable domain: KAGVTQTPRYLIKTRGQQVTLSCSPISGHRSVSWYQQTPGQGLQFLFEYFSETQRNKGNFPGRFSGRQFSNSRSEMNVSTLELGDSALYLCASSTGTSGANEQFFGPGTRLTVL.

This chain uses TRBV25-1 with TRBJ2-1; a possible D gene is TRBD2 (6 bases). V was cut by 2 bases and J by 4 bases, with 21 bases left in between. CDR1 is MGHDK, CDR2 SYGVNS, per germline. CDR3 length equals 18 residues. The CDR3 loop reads CASSEIGQVRRGYNEQFF. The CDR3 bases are TGTGCCAGCAGTGAAATCGGCCAGGTCAGGAGGGGTTACAATGAGCAGTTCTTC.

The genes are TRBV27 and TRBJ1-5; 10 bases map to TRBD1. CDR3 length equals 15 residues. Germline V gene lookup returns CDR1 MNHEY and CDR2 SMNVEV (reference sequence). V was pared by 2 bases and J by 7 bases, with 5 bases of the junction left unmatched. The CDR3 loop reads CASSLRQGAWQPQHF. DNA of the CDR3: TGTGCCAGCAGTTTACGACAGGGGGCTTGGCAGCCCCAGCATTTT.

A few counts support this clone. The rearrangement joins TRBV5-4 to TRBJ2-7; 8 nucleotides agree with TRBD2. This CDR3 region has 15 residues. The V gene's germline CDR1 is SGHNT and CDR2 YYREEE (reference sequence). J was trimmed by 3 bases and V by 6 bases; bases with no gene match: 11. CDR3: CASTQSGSGSYEQYF. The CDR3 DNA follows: TGTGCCAGCACCCAAAGCGGGAGCGGAAGCTACGAGCAGTACTTC.

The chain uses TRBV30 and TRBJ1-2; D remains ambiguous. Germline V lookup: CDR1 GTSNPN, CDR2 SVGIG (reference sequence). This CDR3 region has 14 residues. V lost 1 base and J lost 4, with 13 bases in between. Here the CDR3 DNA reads TGTGCCTGGAGTGGGGTCAGGTTGTTCTATGGCTACACCTTC. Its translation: CAWSGVRLFYGYTF.

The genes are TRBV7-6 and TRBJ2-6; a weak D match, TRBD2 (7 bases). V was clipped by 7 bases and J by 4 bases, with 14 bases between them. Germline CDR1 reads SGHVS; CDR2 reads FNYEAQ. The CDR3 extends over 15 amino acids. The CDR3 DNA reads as TGTGCCAGCACCTACGGGGGGCTCGGGGCCAACGTCCTGACTTTC. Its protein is CASTYGGLGANVLTF. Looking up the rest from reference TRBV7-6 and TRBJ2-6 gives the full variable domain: GAGVSQSPRYKVTKRGQDVALRCDPISGHVSLYWYRQALGQGPEFLTYFNYEAQQDKSGLPNDRFSAERPEGSISTLTIQRTEQRDSAMYRCASTYGGLGANVLTFGAGSRLTVL.

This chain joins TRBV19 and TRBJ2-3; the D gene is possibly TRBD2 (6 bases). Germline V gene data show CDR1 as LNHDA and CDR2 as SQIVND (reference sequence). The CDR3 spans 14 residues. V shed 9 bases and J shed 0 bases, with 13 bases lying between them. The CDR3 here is CASQLASSTDTQYF. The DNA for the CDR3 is TGTGCCAGCCAACTAGCTTCTAGCACAGATACGCAGTATTTT.

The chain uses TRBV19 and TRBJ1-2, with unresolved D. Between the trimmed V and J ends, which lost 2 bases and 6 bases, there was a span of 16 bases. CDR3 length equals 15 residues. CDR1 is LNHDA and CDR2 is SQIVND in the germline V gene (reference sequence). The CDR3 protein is CASSIWEQPGDGYTF. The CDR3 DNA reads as TGTGCCAGTAGTATATGGGAGCAACCTGGGGATGGCTACACCTTC. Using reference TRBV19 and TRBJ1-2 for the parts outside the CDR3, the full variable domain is DGGITQSPKYLFRKEGQNVTLSCEQNLNHDAMYWYRQDPGQGLRLIYYSQIVNDFQKGDIAEGYSVSREKKESFPLTVTSAQKNPTAFYLCASSIWEQPGDGYTFGSGTRLTVV.

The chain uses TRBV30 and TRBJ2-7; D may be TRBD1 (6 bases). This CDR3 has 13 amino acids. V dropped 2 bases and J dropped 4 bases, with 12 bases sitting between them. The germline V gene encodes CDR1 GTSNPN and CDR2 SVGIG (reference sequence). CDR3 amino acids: CAWSQSQGYEQYF. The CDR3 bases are TGTGCCTGGAGTCAATCCCAGGGGTACGAGCAGTACTTC.

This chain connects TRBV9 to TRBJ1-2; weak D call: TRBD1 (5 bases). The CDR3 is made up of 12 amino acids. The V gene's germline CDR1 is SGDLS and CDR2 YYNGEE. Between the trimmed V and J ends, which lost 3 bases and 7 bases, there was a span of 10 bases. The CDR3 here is CASSADRFGYTF. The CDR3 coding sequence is TGTGCCAGCAGCGCCGACAGATTTGGCTACACCTTC.

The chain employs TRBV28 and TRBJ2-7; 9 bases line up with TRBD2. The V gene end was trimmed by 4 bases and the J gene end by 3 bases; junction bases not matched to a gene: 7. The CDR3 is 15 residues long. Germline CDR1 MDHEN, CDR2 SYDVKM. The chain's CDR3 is CASSSAGLALYEQYF. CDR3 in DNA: TGTGCCAGCAGTTCAGCGGGACTAGCCCTCTACGAGCAGTACTTC.

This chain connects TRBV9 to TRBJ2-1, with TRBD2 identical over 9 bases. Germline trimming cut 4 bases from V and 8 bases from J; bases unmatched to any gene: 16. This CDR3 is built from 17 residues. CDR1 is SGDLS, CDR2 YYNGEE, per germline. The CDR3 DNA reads TGTGCCAGCAGCTCAAGCGCGGGAGGGGCCCAATACGATGAGCAGTTCTTC. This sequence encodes CASSSSAGGAQYDEQFF.

The DNA for the CDR3 is TGTGCCAGCAGGTCACTCGGGACAGGGCTGAATCAGCCCCAGCATTTT. Protein product: CASRSLGTGLNQPQHF. The rearrangement joins TRBV27 to TRBJ1-5, with 9 bases lining up with TRBD1. From germline, CDR1 is MNHEY and CDR2 SMNVEV (reference sequence). The CDR3 has 16 amino acids. Trimming removed 6 bases from V and 4 bases from J; junction bases left unmatched: 10.

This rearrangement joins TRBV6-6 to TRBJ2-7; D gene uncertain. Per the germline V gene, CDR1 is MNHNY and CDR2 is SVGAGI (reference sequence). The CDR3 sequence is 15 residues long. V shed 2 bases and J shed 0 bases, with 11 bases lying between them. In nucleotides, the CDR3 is TGTGCCAGCAGTTACATTGAGGCCGGCTCCTACGAGCAGTACTTC. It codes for CASSYIEAGSYEQYF.

The CDR3 protein is CASRDGGSTDTQYF. Here the CDR3 DNA reads TGTGCCAGCAGGGACGGGGGTAGCACAGATACGCAGTATTTT. This rearrangement joins TRBV6-1 to TRBJ2-3; D is possibly TRBD2 (6 bases). Trimming took 6 bases from V and 0 from J, leaving 10 bases between them. The CDR3 length is 14 residues. CDR1 MNHNS and CDR2 SASEGT come from the germline V gene.

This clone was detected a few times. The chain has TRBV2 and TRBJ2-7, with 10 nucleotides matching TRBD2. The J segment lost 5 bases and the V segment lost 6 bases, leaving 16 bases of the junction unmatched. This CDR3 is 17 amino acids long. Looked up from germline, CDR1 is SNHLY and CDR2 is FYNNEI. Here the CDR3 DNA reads TGTGCCAGCAGCCCCAGATGGGCTAGCGGGAGCAGCGACGAGCAGTACTTC. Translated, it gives CASSPRWASGSSDEQYF.

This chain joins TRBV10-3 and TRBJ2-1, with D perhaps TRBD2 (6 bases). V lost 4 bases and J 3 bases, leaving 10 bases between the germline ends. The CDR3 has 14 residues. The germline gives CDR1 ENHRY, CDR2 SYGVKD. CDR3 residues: CAISVASDYNEQFF. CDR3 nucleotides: TGTGCCATCAGTGTTGCTAGCGACTACAATGAGCAGTTCTTC.